These T cell receptor beta chains were read from a single sample in a study of post-analysis software for immune sequencing data. One entry per CDR3 protein results from TCRdb running MiXCR on the PCR reads. The sample includes under 900,000 distinct CDR3 sequences, roughly half of them seen just once. Sequencing input: blood. The receptor source for this set is a girl aged 10-17 years with multiple sclerosis. Both conserved end residues are part of each CDR3. The order of the fields is J gene, clone size, V gene, D gene, CDR3 DNA, CDR3 protein. A D gene is named only where the DNA matches it firmly. Size is omitted from some rows. Given values are once, few, many or a class for expanded clones.

TRBJ2-1	.	TRBV29-1	TRBD2	TGCAGCGTCTCGACTAGCGGAGGGTACAATGAGCAGTTCTTC	CSVSTSGGYNEQFF
TRBJ2-3	many	TRBV12-3/TRBV12-4	.	TGTGCCAGCAGTTTACCAGGGATCGGGCAGTATTTT	CASSLPGIGQYF
TRBJ2-7	.	TRBV20-1	.	TGCAGTGCTCGGGCCAACACCTACGAGCAGTACTTC	CSARANTYEQYF
TRBJ1-2	.	TRBV15	TRBD1	TGTGCCACCAGCAGAGAGATGGGAGGACAGGCTGATGGCTACACCTTC	CATSREMGGQADGYTF
TRBJ2-3	.	TRBV24-1	TRBD1	TGTGCCACCAGTGGAGGGGTACAGGGGCGCACAGATACGCAGTATTTT	CATSGGVQGRTDTQYF
TRBJ2-1	.	TRBV2	.	TGTGCCAGCAGTACAGGGCTCGGATACAATGAGCAGTTCTTC	CASSTGLGYNEQFF
TRBJ2-5	.	TRBV7-9	.	TGTGCCAGCAGCTTCGAGGGGTACGGTGAGACCCAGTACTTC	CASSFEGYGETQYF
TRBJ2-7	many	TRBV7-8	TRBD2	TGTGCCAGCAGCTCTAGCGGGTCTTCCTACGAGCAGTACTTC	CASSSSGSSYEQYF
TRBJ1-2	.	TRBV6-5	TRBD1	TGTGCCAGCCACAGACAGGGGGCGGCTGGCTACACCTTC	CASHRQGAAGYTF
TRBJ1-2	.	TRBV12-3/TRBV12-4	.	TGTGCCAGCAGTTTGAGACTGGCGGGACGCTACACCTTC	CASSLRLAGRYTF
TRBJ2-7	.	TRBV29-1	.	TGCAGCGCCGCGGGGGCTCCCCACGAGCAGTACTTC	CSAAGAPHEQYF
TRBJ2-7	few	TRBV20-1	TRBD2	TGCAGGGCTAGCCGGCTGGACAGCGGGAGTTCCGAGCAGTACTTC	CRASRLDSGSSEQYF
TRBJ2-7	.	TRBV3-1	.	TGTGCCAGCAGCCTCTTTCGGGGGGCGGGCTACGAACAGTACTTC	CASSLFRGAGYEQYF
TRBJ2-5	.	TRBV7-2	TRBD2	TGTGCCGGCAGCCGATCTAGCGGGGGAGGTGAGACCCAGTACTTC	CAGSRSSGGGETQYF
TRBJ2-7	few	TRBV5-1	.	TGCGCCAGCAGCCCCGGCGGGACCGTCTCCTACGAGCAGTACTTC	CASSPGGTVSYEQYF
TRBJ2-1	.	TRBV15	.	TGTGCCACCAGCAGAGATCGGGATTACAATGAGCAGTTCTTC	CATSRDRDYNEQFF
TRBJ2-1	few	TRBV2	.	TGTGCCAGCAGTGAAAGTCCCAGCTCCTACAATGAGCAGTTCTTC	CASSESPSSYNEQFF
TRBJ2-7	.	TRBV29-1	TRBD1	TGCAGCGCCACGGGACAGAGCTCCTACAATGAGCAGTACTTC	CSATGQSSYNEQYF
TRBJ2-7	few	TRBV28	.	TGTGCCAGCAGACAGGCGGGGTTCTACGAGCAGTACTTC	CASRQAGFYEQYF
TRBJ1-2	.	TRBV4-2	.	TGTGCCAGCAGCCAAGACAGGGACTATGGCTACACCTTC	CASSQDRDYGYTF
TRBJ2-7	.	TRBV7-6	.	TGTGCCAGCAGCTTAGTGGCCACCTACGAGCAGTACTTC	CASSLVATYEQYF
TRBJ2-5	few	TRBV3-1	.	TGTGCCAGCAGCCAAGATTACGCGGTGGAAACCCAGTACTTC	CASSQDYAVETQYF
TRBJ2-3	.	TRBV20-1	.	TGCAGTGCTAGAGCTACGGGGGCGGGTACGCAGTATTTT	CSARATGAGTQYF
TRBJ2-7	few	TRBV20-1	.	TGCAGTGCTAGAGATCTGAATGTTGGGGGGTCCTACGAGCAGTACTTC	CSARDLNVGGSYEQYF
TRBJ2-1	.	TRBV6-5	.	TGTGCCAGCCAAATCCGCGGGACCCACGCGGATGAGCAGTTCTTC	CASQIRGTHADEQFF
TRBJ2-7	.	TRBV21-1	.	TGTGCCAGCAGCTTACGGTGGGGGTACGAGCAGTACTTC	CASSLRWGYEQYF
TRBJ2-1	.	TRBV11-2	.	TGTGCCAGCAGCCTCACCCGGCTAGCGAGCTACAATGAGCAGTTCTTC	CASSLTRLASYNEQFF
TRBJ1-2	.	TRBV20-1	TRBD1	TGCAGTGCACCTGACAGGGGGAACTATGGCTACACCTTC	CSAPDRGNYGYTF
TRBJ1-2	.	TRBV12-3/TRBV12-4	.	TGTGCCAGCAGTTTACTATCGGGAGGGGGCTACACCTTC	CASSLLSGGGYTF
TRBJ1-2	.	TRBV20-1	TRBD1	TGCAGTGCTAGAGATCGGGAGACAGGGGGCTGGTTCGCCTATGGCTACACCTTC	CSARDRETGGWFAYGYTF
TRBJ2-1	.	TRBV20-1	TRBD2	TGCAGTGCTGGGGGGGGAACCTACAATGAGCAGTTCTTC	CSAGGGTYNEQFF
TRBJ2-1	.	TRBV7-9	TRBD2	TGTGCCGAGGGACTAGAAATAGCAGATGAGCAGTTCTTC	CAEGLEIADEQFF